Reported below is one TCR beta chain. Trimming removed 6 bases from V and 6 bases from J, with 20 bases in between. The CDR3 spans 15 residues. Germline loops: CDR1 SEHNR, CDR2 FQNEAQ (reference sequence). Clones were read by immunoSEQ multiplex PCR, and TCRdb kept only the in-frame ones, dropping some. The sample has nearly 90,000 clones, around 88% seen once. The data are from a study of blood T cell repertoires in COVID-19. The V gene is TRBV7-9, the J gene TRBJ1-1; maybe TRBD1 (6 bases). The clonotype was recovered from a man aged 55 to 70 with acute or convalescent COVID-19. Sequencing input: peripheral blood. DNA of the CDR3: TGTGCCAGCAGTACTCTAGGGGGGGTCGTGGCTGAAGCTTTCTTT. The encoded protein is CASSTLGGVVAEAFF.